The 27 T cell receptor beta chains in this list originate from one sample, sequenced in a study. TCRdb re-called the 5' RACE reads with MiXCR, one entry per CDR3 protein. The table lists fewer than 80,000 distinct CDR3 sequences, about 20% of them singletons, with more than 2.5% in the top ten. The sample taken for sequencing was memory CD4+ T cells sorted from a lymph node. As to subset: memory CD4+ T cells, CD4+CD45RO+CD25-. The source of these receptors is a female donor with breast cancer.

The chain couples TRBV6-1 to TRBJ2-7, with 10 nucleotides matching TRBD1. V lost 6 bases, J lost 4 bases, and 9 bases stayed unmatched. Germline V CDR1 and CDR2: MNHNS, SASEGT. The CDR3 consists of 15 residues. The chain's CDR3 is CASRVTGQGTYEQYF. The DNA for the CDR3 is TGTGCCAGCAGGGTGACGGGACAGGGGACTTACGAGCAGTACTTC.

This clonotype was seen once. This chain joins TRBV5-1 and TRBJ2-2; D perhaps matches TRBD1 (5 bases). The CDR3 runs 15 residues. Germline loops: CDR1 SGHRS, CDR2 YFSETQ. Trimming removed 4 bases at V and 2 bases at J, with 12 bases between. The CDR3 nucleotides read TGCGCCAGCAGCCCTTTGACAGATAACACCGGGGAGCTGTTTTTT. Translation gives CASSPLTDNTGELFF. The variable domain in full, with the rest retrieved from reference TRBV5-1 and TRBJ2-2, is KAGVTQTPRYLIKTRGQQVTLSCSPISGHRSVSWYQQTPGQGLQFLFEYFSETQRNKGNFPGRFSGRQFSNSRSEMNVSTLELGDSALYLCASSPLTDNTGELFFGEGSRLTVL.

This clonotype was found many times. The chain has TRBV20-1 and TRBJ2-1; 8 nucleotides agree with TRBD2. This CDR3 spans 14 amino acids. The V gene's germline CDR1 is DFQATT and CDR2 SNEGSKA (reference sequence). J was trimmed by 6 bases and V by 8 bases; bases with no gene match: 12. Written as DNA, the CDR3 is TGCAGTTGCACAAGCGGGAGATTGGGCAATGAGCAGTTCTTC. It specifies CSCTSGRLGNEQFF.

In the case of this clonotype: This may be a read error, as it is one base from a much larger clone. This rearrangement joins TRBV20-1 to TRBJ1-1; 8 bases fit TRBD1. Per germline, CDR1 DFQATT and CDR2 SNEGSKA (reference sequence). The CDR3 has 13 amino acids. The CDR3 loop is CSAGEQGEGEAYF. CDR3 sequence (DNA): TGCAGTGCCGGGGAACAGGGGGAAGGTGAAGCTTACTTT.

This clonotype appeared a few times. The chain combines TRBV7-3 with TRBJ2-2, with D tentatively TRBD2 (8 bases). V shed 3 bases and J shed 5 bases, with 13 bases lying between them. CDR3 length: 15 residues. CDR1 is SGHTA and CDR2 is FQGTGA in the germline V gene. This chain's CDR3 is CASSLGQRETGELFF. CDR3 bases: TGTGCCAGCAGCTTGGGACAGCGGGAGACCGGGGAGCTGTTTTTT.

A remark on this clonotype: The junction departs from germline at one end; a sequencing error may be responsible. The chain is built from TRBV6-5 and TRBJ2-1; 7 nucleotides agree with TRBD2. The germline gives CDR1 MNHEY, CDR2 SVGAGI. CDR3 length: 15 residues. The CDR3 DNA follows: TGTGCCAGCAGCCCTACCCTAGCGGAATACAATGAGCAGTCCTTC. Protein sequence: CASSPTLAEYNEQSF.

Turning to this clonotype: Being one base from a much bigger clone, this may be a read error. The genes are TRBV7-2 and TRBJ2-7, with D perhaps given as TRBD1 or TRBD2 (6 bases each). Germline CDR1 reads SGHTA; CDR2 reads FQGNSA. Trimming left V 10 bases short and J 3 bases short, with 22 bases between. The CDR3 totals 15 residues. CDR3 loop: CATGGRDNLNYEQYF. CDR3 coding DNA: TGTGCCACCGGGGGCAGGGACAATTTGAACTACGAGCAGTACTTC.

To note about this clonotype: Germline is not matched at one junction end, which may reflect a read error. V and J are TRBV28 and TRBJ2-6; TRBD1 matches 9 bases. This CDR3 has 17 amino acids. Per germline, CDR1 MDHEN and CDR2 SYDVKM. In DNA form, the CDR3 reads TGTGCCAGCTTTGCGGGACAGGGAGTTTCAGGGGCCAACGCCCTGACTTTC. Translating gives CASFAGQGVSGANALTF.

Comments on this clonotype: A read error may explain this, as a much larger clone is one base away. V gene TRBV5-1 combines with J gene TRBJ2-3; D gene ambiguous. CDR3 length: 13 residues. Looked up from germline, CDR1 is SGHRS and CDR2 is YFSETQ. Here the CDR3 reads CSSSLETTDTQYF. In DNA form, the CDR3 reads TGCTCCAGCAGCTTGGAAACGACAGATACGCAGTATTTT.

This clonotype was counted only a few times. The V call is TRBV7-3, the J call TRBJ2-2; 7 bases map to TRBD2. Germline trimming cut 6 bases from V and 0 bases from J; bases unmatched to any gene: 4. Germline CDR1 and CDR2: SGHTA and FQGTGA. The CDR3 extends over 15 amino acids. CDR3 region: CASSLTSANTGELFF. The DNA for the CDR3 is TGTGCCAGCAGTCTAACTAGCGCGAACACCGGGGAGCTGTTTTTT.

This clonotype is medium-sized (0.01 to 0.1%). The gene calls are TRBV7-8 and TRBJ2-7; D may be TRBD2 (6 bases). The CDR3 has 13 residues. Germline CDR1 reads SGHVS; CDR2 reads FQNEAQ. V gave up 1 base and J gave up 7 bases, with 11 bases separating them. As DNA, the CDR3 is TGTGCCAGCAGCTTAGAGCCCGGGGGTGAGCAGTACTTC. Its protein is CASSLEPGGEQYF.

In its sample, this clonotype was seen a few times. The chain carries TRBV4-1 and TRBJ1-6; 10 bases map to TRBD1. V shed 4 bases, J shed 6 bases, and the junction held 9 bases outside the gene matches. This CDR3 contains 17 residues. The V gene's germline CDR1 is MGHRA and CDR2 YSYEKL. CDR3 protein: CASSRSGTGVINSPLHF. CDR3 bases: TGCGCCAGCAGCCGGTCCGGGACAGGGGTAATTAATTCACCCCTCCACTTT.

Regarding this clonotype: The CDR3 does not close with the conserved phenylalanine or tryptophan, likely indicating a read error. As DNA, the CDR3 is TGCGCCAGCAGCTTGAGGGAGAATAGCGGGGTCCCACCGACGTATGAGCAGTTCTCC. This codes for CASSLRENSGVPPTYEQFS. V is TRBV5-1 and J is TRBJ2-1; 8 bases line up with TRBD2. The CDR3 consists of 19 residues. The V and J ends lost 1 base and 8 bases, in that order; junction bases with no gene match: 20. Per the germline V gene, CDR1 is SGHRS and CDR2 is YFSETQ.

This clonotype came up many times. V usage is TRBV28 and J usage is TRBJ2-5; D is perhaps TRBD1 or TRBD2 (5 bases each). This CDR3 comprises 14 residues. Germline-derived CDR1 and CDR2 are MDHEN and SYDVKM. Trimming removed 5 bases from V and 5 bases from J, with 15 bases in between. CDR3 sequence reads: CASSQSGTGETQYF. The CDR3 DNA is TGTGCCAGCAGTCAGTCCGGGACCGGGGAGACCCAGTACTTC.

This clonotype has a count of ten or more. The CDR3 sequence is CASSYSGTSGPMGDTQYF. The CDR3 DNA is TGTGCCAGCAGTTACTCGGGGACTAGCGGTCCCATGGGAGATACGCAGTATTTT. The V call is TRBV6-5, the J call TRBJ2-3; 11 bases agree with TRBD2. Germline CDR1 and CDR2: MNHEY and SVGAGI. The V segment lost 0 bases and the J segment 5 bases; nucleotides outside the gene matches: 10. CDR3 size: 18 residues.

This chain uses TRBV5-6 with TRBJ2-6; D possibly uses TRBD1 or TRBD2 (5 bases each). Trimming removed 4 bases at V and 1 base at J, with 15 bases between. Germline CDR1 reads SGHDT; CDR2 reads YYEEEE. The length of the CDR3 is 17 residues. Here the CDR3 reads CASSPGTFLSGANVLTF. DNA of the CDR3: TGTGCCAGCAGCCCAGGGACCTTTCTTTCTGGGGCCAACGTCCTGACTTTC.

The CDR3: CACGLRDLKTGELFF. The CDR3 DNA reads TGTGCCTGCGGGCTGAGGGACTTAAAAACCGGGGAGCTGTTTTTT. The gene calls are TRBV7-9 and TRBJ2-2; D perhaps matches TRBD2 (6 bases). The CDR3 contains 15 residues. Per the germline V gene, CDR1 is SEHNR and CDR2 is FQNEAQ (reference sequence). Trimming took 11 bases from V and 5 from J, leaving 21 bases between them.

Ten or more counts support this clonotype. The CDR3 DNA follows: TGTGCCAGCACCCATAGTGTCTTCGCTGAAGCTTTCTTT. Translation: CASTHSVFAEAFF. V gene TRBV6-6 combines with J gene TRBJ1-1; D ambiguous. Germline assignment: CDR1 MNHNY and CDR2 SVGAGI (reference sequence). Trimming pared 7 bases from V and 6 bases from J, leaving 15 bases between. The CDR3 spans 13 residues.

The chain uses TRBV5-5 and TRBJ1-5; possible D gene TRBD1, 5 bases. Germline assignment: CDR1 SGHKS and CDR2 YYEKEE (reference sequence). V dropped 1 base and J dropped 7 bases, with 18 bases sitting between them. This CDR3 spans 16 amino acids. The CDR3 DNA reads as TGTGCCAGCAGCTTGTCTCTACAGGCTCCGGGACAGCCCCAGCATTTT. Amino acid sequence: CASSLSLQAPGQPQHF.

The chain recombines TRBV6-1 with TRBJ2-7, with a weak D call TRBD2 (6 bases). Per the germline V gene, CDR1 is MNHNS and CDR2 is SASEGT. The length of the CDR3 is 15 residues. Trimming took 3 bases from V and 8 from J, leaving 20 bases between them. The CDR3 DNA is TGTGCCAGCAGTGATTTCAGGACGGGAGAATACAAGCAGTACTTC. This encodes CASSDFRTGEYKQYF.

This clonotype turned up a few times. V is TRBV24-1 and J is TRBJ1-2; D is unclear. This CDR3 is built from 12 residues. Trimming pared 4 bases from V and 3 bases from J, leaving 5 bases between. Germline V CDR1 and CDR2: KGHDR, SFDVKD. CDR3 DNA: TGTGCCACCAGTGACCGGCACTATGGCTACACCTTC. Protein: CATSDRHYGYTF.

Remarks on this clonotype: This sequence may be a read error, since a much larger clone differs from it by one base. This CDR3 fails to terminate in the conserved phenylalanine or tryptophan, so it likely reflects a read error. The chain links TRBV7-2 to TRBJ2-7; a possible D gene is TRBD1 (5 bases). The CDR3 sequence is 15 residues long. V was clipped by 5 bases and J by 2 bases, with 16 bases between them. Germline loops: CDR1 SGHTA, CDR2 FQGNSA. In DNA form, the CDR3 reads TGTGCCAGCAGCCAGGGATACTCCAAGACCTACGAGCAGTACTCC. As protein: CASSQGYSKTYEQYS.

This rearrangement joins TRBV6-5 to TRBJ1-5; weak D call: TRBD1 (6 bases). Germline loops: CDR1 MNHEY, CDR2 SVGAGI. Trimming cost V 6 bases and J 9 bases, with 18 bases left between them. The CDR3 totals 14 residues. The CDR3 bases are TGTGCCAGCAGCCCGGACAGACTACTATGGCCCCAGCATTTT. Protein: CASSPDRLLWPQHF.

The rearrangement links TRBV28 to TRBJ1-2, with 9 positions matching TRBD1. This CDR3 region has 15 residues. The V gene's germline CDR1 is MDHEN and CDR2 SYDVKM. After removal of 6 bases from V and 4 bases from J, the junction contained 9 bases not matched to a gene. CDR3 sequence reads: CASSPPGTGIYGYTF. The DNA for the CDR3 is TGTGCCAGCAGCCCCCCCGGGACAGGGATCTATGGCTACACCTTC.

This clonotype appeared a few times. This chain joins TRBV2 and TRBJ2-5, with TRBD1 identical over 8 bases. This CDR3 has 15 amino acids. Germline lookup yields CDR1 SNHLY and CDR2 FYNNEI. V was clipped by 5 bases and J by 5 bases; unmatched bases: 10. CDR3 sequence: CASSKTGVRGETQYF. The CDR3 DNA is TGTGCCAGCAGTAAGACAGGGGTGCGTGGGGAGACCCAGTACTTC. The full variable domain, in which reference TRBV2 and TRBJ2-5 provide the parts outside the CDR3, is EPEVTQTPSHQVTQMGQEVILRCVPISNHLYFYWYRQILGQKVEFLVSFYNNEISEKSEIFDDQFSVERPDGSNFTLKIRSTKLEDSAMYFCASSKTGVRGETQYFGPGTRLLVL.

This clonotype was counted only a few times. The V gene is TRBV28, the J gene TRBJ1-1, with 9 bases lining up with TRBD1. This CDR3 spans 14 amino acids. With V trimmed by 4 bases and J by 5 bases, 5 bases remained unmatched. CDR1 MDHEN and CDR2 SYDVKM come from the germline V gene. CDR3 in amino acids: CASSYAGTGTEAFF. DNA for the CDR3: TGTGCCAGCAGTTATGCCGGGACAGGGACTGAAGCTTTCTTT.

The J gene is TRBJ1-2, the V gene TRBV4-1, with a tentative D call TRBD1 (6 bases). V dropped 1 base and J dropped 13 bases, with 22 bases sitting between them. This CDR3 region has 15 residues. Germline CDR1 is MGHRA and CDR2 is YSYEKL. CDR3 nucleotide sequence: TGCGCCAGCAGCCAAGTAGGGACATTGGGACCCAGAGTCACCTTC. Its protein is CASSQVGTLGPRVTF.